A selection of T cell receptor beta chains follows, all from one sample in a study of Graves' ophthalmopathy and Graves' hyperthyroidism. TCRdb re-called the multiplex PCR reads with MiXCR, one entry per CDR3 protein. The sample comprises around 1,000,000 distinct CDR3 sequences, roughly 35% of which are singletons, and over 8.5% rests with the top ten. Sequencing used peripheral blood or thyroid tissue (not recorded which). The origin of the receptors is an adult man with Graves' hyperthyroidism. Each CDR3 is given with its conserved first and last residue. D genes are given only for firm matches. Only part of the rows carry a size: once, few, many, or a class if the clone is expanded.

clone_size,j_call,d_call,v_call,cdr3_aa,cdr3_nt
few,TRBJ2-5,TRBD1,TRBV12-3/TRBV12-4,CASRVGQRQETQYF,TGTGCCAGCAGAGTGGGACAGAGACAAGAGACCCAGTACTTC
-,TRBJ1-2,-,TRBV6-5,CASSRRTGLNYGYTF,TGTGCCAGCAGCCGTCGAACGGGACTGAACTATGGCTACACCTTC
-,TRBJ1-5,TRBD1,TRBV25-1,CASLTTYTGQGFQPQHF,TGTGCCAGCCTAACTACGTATACGGGACAGGGGTTTCAGCCCCAGCATTTT
-,TRBJ1-5,-,TRBV7-8,CASTSLRASSNQPQHF,TGTGCCAGCACCTCACTGAGGGCGAGTAGCAATCAGCCCCAGCATTTT
many,TRBJ1-5,-,TRBV12-3/TRBV12-4,CASSRGKYSNQPQHF,TGTGCCAGCAGCCGGGGGAAGTATAGCAATCAGCCCCAGCATTTT
-,TRBJ2-7,-,TRBV5-1,CDSTYEQYF,TGCGACAGCACCTACGAGCAGTACTTC
few,TRBJ2-7,TRBD2,TRBV4-3,CASSPDGGGTPTAEQYF,TGCGCCAGCAGCCCCGACGGGGGGGGGACCCCCACCGCCGAGCAGTACTTC
-,TRBJ1-2,TRBD1,TRBV24-1,CASSGGTGGVYFLRYGYTF,TGTGCCAGCAGTGGGGGGACAGGGGGCGTCTACTTCCTTAGATATGGCTACACCTTC
-,TRBJ2-5,-,TRBV20-1,CSTVGSEETQYF,TGCAGCACGGTGGGCTCGGAAGAGACCCAGTACTTC
many,TRBJ1-4,-,TRBV7-8,CASTSGAQEKKLFF,TGTGCCAGCACCTCCGGGGCGCAGGAAAAAAAACTGTTTTTT
-,TRBJ2-7,-,TRBV20-1,CSASLPPYEQYF,TGCAGTGCTAGTCTGCCACCCTACGAGCAGTACTTC
few,TRBJ2-6,-,TRBV14,CASSQVQNPRDSSGANVLTF,TGTGCCAGCAGCCAAGTACAGAACCCTCGGGATTCCTCTGGGGCCAACGTCCTGACTTTC
-,TRBJ1-2,TRBD1,TRBV20-1,CSAGDRGRLSYGYTF,TGCAGTGCGGGAGACAGGGGCCGTTTGAGCTATGGCTACACCTTC
-,TRBJ1-1,-,TRBV7-9,CASRSGARGGTEAFF,TGTGCCAGCAGGTCTGGGGCTCGGGGGGGCACTGAAGCTTTCTTT
-,TRBJ1-2,-,TRBV29-1,CSVGPGDPHEGYGYTF,TGCAGCGTGGGCCCTGGGGACCCGCATGAGGGGTATGGCTACACCTTC
many,TRBJ2-7,-,TRBV29-1,CSVEGLSLNPYEQYF,TGCAGCGTTGAAGGTCTGAGCCTCAACCCATACGAGCAGTACTTC
many,TRBJ1-1,TRBD1,TRBV7-9,CASSFSGTGGRGFSEAFF,TGTGCCAGCAGCTTCTCCGGGACAGGGGGCCGAGGCTTCTCTGAAGCTTTCTTT
many,TRBJ1-4,TRBD1,TRBV29-1,CSAGTGATNEKLFF,TGCAGCGCCGGGACAGGGGCAACTAATGAAAAACTGTTTTTT
many,TRBJ1-5,-,TRBV5-1,CASSLGPDRLYSNQPQHF,TGCGCCAGCAGCTTAGGACCCGACCGCCTATATAGCAATCAGCCCCAGCATTTT
many,TRBJ1-1,TRBD1,TRBV7-2,CASSLDRGKRVDTEAFF,TGTGCCAGCAGCTTAGACAGGGGAAAAAGGGTCGACACTGAAGCTTTCTTT
few,TRBJ2-7,TRBD1,TRBV2,CASSPRQGREQYF,TGTGCCAGCAGCCCGAGACAGGGGAGAGAGCAGTACTTC
few,TRBJ1-1,TRBD1,TRBV3-1,CASGGQGTLNTEAFF,TGTGCCAGCGGGGGACAGGGGACCTTGAACACTGAAGCTTTCTTT
many,TRBJ2-2,TRBD1,TRBV5-1,CASSLSGTGGFGELFF,TGCGCCAGCAGCTTGTCCGGGACAGGGGGCTTCGGGGAGCTGTTTTTT
many,TRBJ1-5,-,TRBV2,CASRSRGNQPQHF,TGTGCCAGCAGGTCCAGGGGCAATCAGCCCCAGCATTTT
-,TRBJ2-7,TRBD1,TRBV5-1,CASSPDRALYEQYF,TGCGCCAGCAGCCCGGACAGGGCTCTTTACGAGCAGTACTTC
-,TRBJ2-7,-,TRBV7-3,CASSPYPDSYEQYF,TGTGCCAGCAGCCCTTACCCTGACAGCTACGAGCAGTACTTC
few,TRBJ1-4,-,TRBV14,CASSPDSLRGEKLFF,TGTGCCAGCAGCCCGGACAGCCTCAGAGGTGAAAAACTGTTTTTT
-,TRBJ2-7,-,TRBV9,CASRHTGTTYEQYF,TGTGCCAGCAGACATACAGGGACCACCTACGAGCAGTACTTC
-,TRBJ1-5,-,TRBV12-3/TRBV12-4,CASSGLGRSQPQHF,TGTGCCAGCAGTGGACTCGGGCGTTCCCAGCCCCAGCATTTT
-,TRBJ2-7,TRBD2,TRBV5-5,CAKRGTSGSYEQYF,TGTGCTAAACGAGGGACTAGCGGGAGCTACGAGCAGTACTTC
many,TRBJ1-5,-,TRBV10-3,CAISESITGVGNQPQHF,TGTGCCATCAGTGAGTCGATAACTGGGGTTGGCAATCAGCCCCAGCATTTT
many,TRBJ1-1,TRBD1,TRBV2,CARGQGGPMNTEAFF,TGTGCCAGGGGACAGGGAGGCCCAATGAACACTGAAGCTTTCTTT
-,TRBJ2-7,-,TRBV7-9,CASSLAEDSEFSYEQYF,TGTGCCAGCAGCCTTGCAGAGGACAGTGAATTCTCCTACGAGCAGTACTTC
few,TRBJ2-2,-,TRBV7-6,CASSLIGQATGELFF,TGTGCCAGCAGCTTAATAGGACAAGCTACCGGGGAGCTGTTTTTT
many,TRBJ2-7,TRBD1,TRBV10-3,CAHSRGQGLEYEQYF,TGTGCCCACTCGAGGGGACAGGGGTTGGAATACGAGCAGTACTTC
-,TRBJ1-1,-,TRBV28,CASSLTLGGLNTEAFF,TGTGCCAGCAGTCTTACCCTTGGGGGCCTGAACACTGAAGCTTTCTTT
-,TRBJ2-5,TRBD2,TRBV4-1,CASSQLAAGGSETQYF,TGCGCCAGCAGCCAATTAGCAGCGGGGGGATCAGAGACCCAGTACTTC
-,TRBJ2-6,-,TRBV19,CASSTGEGFAGANVLTF,TGTGCCAGTAGTACCGGAGAGGGCTTCGCCGGGGCCAACGTCCTGACTTTC
once,TRBJ1-5,TRBD1,TRBV10-2,CASSSGQGGHQPQHF,TGCGCCAGCAGTTCGGGACAGGGCGGGCATCAGCCCCAGCATTTT
-,TRBJ1-5,-,TRBV4-1,CASSQDSLYQPQHF,TGCGCCAGCAGCCAGGACAGTCTTTATCAGCCCCAGCATTTT
-,TRBJ2-6,-,TRBV7-9,CASSVRGGNTEAF,TGTGCCAGCAGTGTTCGGGGTGGGAACACTGAAGCTTTC
few,TRBJ2-5,-,TRBV15,CATSRDVRAGAQYF,TGTGCCACCAGCAGAGATGTGCGGGCAGGGGCCCAGTACTTC
many,TRBJ1-2,-,TRBV25-1,CASSEIDSVYGYTF,TGTGCCAGCAGTGAAATAGATTCAGTGTATGGCTACACCTTC
many,TRBJ1-5,TRBD1,TRBV7-9,CASSPSGQGWLGNQPQHF,TGTGCCAGCAGCCCCTCAGGACAGGGATGGCTGGGCAATCAGCCCCAGCATTTT